This T cell receptor beta chain was captured by sequencing in a study of T cells expressing NK-cell markers. Looking at the study overall: It was from sorted CD3+CD56+NKG2C+, CD3+CD56+NKG2C- and CD3+CD56-NKG2C+ T cells that TCR beta repertoires came. Study-wide findings and caveats: These clonotypes, the leaders elsewhere, also led the CD3+CD56-NKG2C+ fraction in a few donors.

Note on this clonotype: The antigen is undetermined.

Per germline, CDR1 SEHNR and CDR2 FQNEAQ (reference sequence). The CDR3 totals 16 residues. As the method of synthesis, 5'RACE template switching with UMIs yielded TCR beta cDNA. TCRdb re-analyzed the 5' RACE reads; it lists each CDR3 protein once, without DNA. Here the sample table reports roughly 150,000 distinct CDR3 sequences. The sequenced material came from blood T cells: a sorted CD56 or NKG2C T cell subset, CD4+ or CD8+ T cells, or bulk PBMC T cells (not recorded which). The rearrangement uses TRBV7-9 and TRBJ2-5; the D gene TCRdb calls, TRBD1, cannot be checked with no DNA. This sequence originates from a man aged 18-75 years in good health. The CDR3 sequence: CASSNQVRTLDETQYF.